This TCR beta chain was sequenced in a study of shared clonotypes between healthy human individuals. General study points: Generally, naive subsets (rather than memory subsets) showed larger estimated richness.

The ends were cut back, 0 bases at V and 3 bases at J, with 13 bases in the middle. CDR1 SGHRS and CDR2 YFSETQ come from the germline V gene. This CDR3 is built from 16 residues. To note about this clone: What it binds is not known.

In the original analysis: ImmunoSEQ output lacked quality scores and full-length reads, limiting matched filtering. Profiling relied on immunoSEQ multiplex PCR, and the TCRdb table lists in-frame clones only, not all of them. V and J calls and clone size come straight from that table; D and trimming were deduced from the DNA. The sample holds just over 2,000,000 clones; about 95% are singletons and the top ten take 0.1% to 0.15%. Donors comprised healthy HIV-negative adults lacking recent acute infections or vaccinations. Into CD45RA+ naive and CD45RA-negative memory subsets, the CD4+ cells were split.

This receptor was identified in a young man in good health. The material sequenced was naive CD4+ T cells sorted from blood. Subset meaning: CD45RA+ positively selected. The chain combines TRBV5-1 with TRBJ2-1, with D perhaps being TRBD1 or TRBD2 (5 bases each). DNA of the CDR3: TGCGCCAGCAGCTTGGTGGCCGGGACCGGCTACAATGAGCAGTTCTTC. Amino acids: CASSLVAGTGYNEQFF.